One and the same sample provided the 30 T cell receptor beta chains below, sequenced in a study of T cell repertoires in cytomegalovirus infection. One entry per CDR3 protein, called by TCRdb with MiXCR from the reads. The table shows roughly 500,000 distinct CDR3 sequences, with 30% to 40% occurring only once. Their cognate antigens are unknown. The material sequenced was cultured PBMCs, taken from culture after CMV antigen stimulation. The receptor source for this set is a human donor in good health (CMV status not recorded). Some clones in this sample may be carry-over from other donors' samples.

Regarding this clonotype: A single base separates this from a much larger clone, so it may be a read error. This chain uses TRBV12-3 or TRBV12-4 with TRBJ2-1; 8 nucleotides align to TRBD2. This CDR3 is built from 16 residues. CDR3 nucleotides: TGTGCCAGCACCTTCGGGGGACTAGTCTCCTACAATGAGCAGCTCTTC. It translates to CASTFGGLVSYNEQLF.

J is TRBJ2-5 and V is TRBV29-1; D is undetermined. CDR3 length equals 13 residues. Germline V gives CDR1 SQVTM, CDR2 ANQGSEA. Trimming stripped 4 bases from V and 4 bases from J, with 13 bases between. The CDR3 reads CSVGAEVRETQYF. For the CDR3, the DNA is TGCAGCGTTGGGGCAGAGGTGCGAGAGACCCAGTACTTC.

V usage is TRBV6-5 and J usage is TRBJ2-3; D is undetermined. The CDR3 length is 13 residues. Trimming took 6 bases from V and 2 from J, leaving 9 bases between them. Germline V CDR1 and CDR2: MNHEY, SVGAGI. This chain's CDR3 is CASRVPVTDTQYF. The DNA of the CDR3 is TGTGCCAGCAGAGTCCCTGTCACAGATACGCAGTATTTT.

This chain uses TRBV14 with TRBJ1-6; 10 bases are a match to TRBD1. Germline V gives CDR1 SGHDN, CDR2 FVKESK. CDR3 size: 15 residues. With 3 bases clipped from V and 9 bases from J, the junction kept 5 bases outside the gene matches. The DNA of the CDR3 is TGTGCCAGCAGCCAGACGGGACAGGGGACTTCACCCCTCCACTTT. Its translation: CASSQTGQGTSPLHF.

This clonotype was seen at least ten times. The CDR3 DNA reads as TGTGCCAGCAGCTTAGATCACGGTACAGCGGGAGGGCTTTCCTACAATGAGCAGTTCTTC. This codes for CASSLDHGTAGGLSYNEQFF. The V and J genes are TRBV11-3 and TRBJ2-1; 10 bases line up with TRBD2. The CDR3 runs 20 residues. The germline V gene has CDR1 SGHNT and CDR2 YENEEA. V shed 0 bases and J 1 base; nucleotides not matched to a gene: 12.

The chain has TRBV5-4 and TRBJ1-1; weak D call: TRBD1 (5 bases). With 0 bases removed from V and 8 bases from J, the gap between germline ends came to 8 bases. The CDR3 runs 12 residues. Per the germline V gene, CDR1 is SGHNT and CDR2 is YYREEE (reference sequence). The CDR3 DNA follows: TGTGCCAGCAGCTTGGACTCAGGGGAAGCTTTCTTT. Protein product: CASSLDSGEAFF.

The sample holds many counts of this clonotype. The rearrangement links TRBV7-8 to TRBJ2-7; no definite D call. The CDR3 is made up of 15 amino acids. Germline CDR1 is SGHVS and CDR2 is FQNEAQ. Deletions cut 1 base from V and 0 bases from J, with 10 bases between. The CDR3 sequence: CASSLVDGSSYEQYF. The CDR3 bases are TGTGCCAGCAGCTTAGTGGACGGCAGCTCCTACGAGCAGTACTTC.

The chain couples TRBV20-1 to TRBJ2-3; D remains unclear. The V and J ends lost 2 bases and 3 bases respectively, with 6 bases between them. This CDR3 spans 12 amino acids. Germline V gene lookup returns CDR1 DFQATT and CDR2 SNEGSKA (reference sequence). The CDR3: CSARSRTDTQYF. CDR3 sequence (DNA): TGCAGTGCTAGATCGCGAACAGATACGCAGTATTTT.

This clonotype showed up many times. The chain links TRBV7-2 to TRBJ2-5, with TRBD1 matching 9 bases. V trimming: 4 bases; J trimming: 3 bases; junction bases outside the gene matches: 3. Germline CDR1 SGHTA, CDR2 FQGNSA. There are 14 residues in the CDR3. CDR3 bases: TGTGCCAGCAGCTCCCGGGACAGGGAAGAGACCCAGTACTTC. This codes for CASSSRDREETQYF.

The chain carries TRBV19 and TRBJ2-5; no clear D. This CDR3 has 14 residues. CDR1 and CDR2 (germline): LNHDA, SQIVND (reference sequence). Trimming removed 3 bases from V and 1 base from J, with 9 bases in between. The CDR3 here is CASSIGGIQETQYF. CDR3 DNA: TGTGCCAGTAGTATCGGTGGGATCCAAGAGACCCAGTACTTC.

This clonotype showed up many times. This rearrangement joins TRBV7-8 to TRBJ1-3; D not resolved. V was trimmed by 5 bases and J by 4 bases, leaving 6 bases between them. Germline V CDR1 and CDR2: SGHVS, FQNEAQ. The CDR3 spans 12 residues. The CDR3 sequence is CASSPQGNTIYF. CDR3 coding DNA: TGTGCCAGCAGCCCGCAGGGAAACACCATATATTTT.

This clonotype was found a few times. The chain combines TRBV20-1 with TRBJ2-1; 9 bases map to TRBD2. Germline CDR1 reads DFQATT; CDR2 reads SNEGSKA (reference sequence). This CDR3 contains 19 residues. The V segment lost 1 base and the J segment 6 bases; nucleotides outside the gene matches: 19. The CDR3, as DNA: TGCAGTGCTAGAGCGGACAGCGGAGGGGGACTAGCACAACGCAATGAGCAGTTCTTC. Translation gives CSARADSGGGLAQRNEQFF.

The V call is TRBV13, the J call TRBJ2-5, with 9 nucleotides matching TRBD2. Germline CDR1 reads PRHDT; CDR2 reads FYEKMQ (reference sequence). This CDR3 spans 17 amino acids. V dropped 0 bases and J dropped 2; count of bases not matched to a gene: 7. CDR3 sequence (DNA): TGTGCCAGCAGCTTAGGCACCCGGGCGGGAGGGCAAGAGACCCAGTACTTC. Translating it yields CASSLGTRAGGQETQYF.

Note on this clonotype: A junction boundary mismatches the germline segment, possibly from a read error. DNA for the CDR3: TGTGTCAGCATCAGCGGGAGCTCCTACAATGAGCAGTTCTTC. This translates into CVSISGSSYNEQFF. The J gene is TRBJ2-1, the V gene TRBV12-3 or TRBV12-4; 8 nucleotides agree with TRBD2. The CDR3 is 14 amino acids.

Here the CDR3 reads CASMETKNIQYF. The CDR3 bases are TGTGCCAGCATGGAAACCAAAAACATTCAGTACTTC. The chain joins TRBV28 to TRBJ2-4, with D hard to call. The V gene's germline CDR1 is MDHEN and CDR2 SYDVKM. V lost 7 bases to trimming and J lost 2 bases, with 6 bases between them. The CDR3 sequence is 12 residues long.

This clonotype was observed many times. This sequence joins TRBV7-9 and TRBJ2-3; tentative D call: TRBD2 (5 bases). CDR1 is SEHNR and CDR2 is FQNEAQ in the germline V gene (reference sequence). This CDR3 has 14 amino acids. The germline V and J ends were trimmed by 0 bases and 7 bases, with 11 bases remaining between them. The CDR3 spells CASSLAGDLNTQYF. For the CDR3, the DNA is TGTGCCAGCAGCTTAGCGGGAGATCTGAATACGCAGTATTTT.

This clonotype was seen only a few times. The chain recombines TRBV6-2 or TRBV6-3 with TRBJ2-7; possible D gene TRBD2, 6 bases. V gave up 4 bases and J gave up 3 bases, with 10 bases separating them. From germline, CDR1 is MNHEY and CDR2 SVGEGT. The CDR3 spans 13 residues. CDR3 DNA: TGTGCCAGCAGTTTCCGGGACTTCTACGAGCAGTACTTC. Residues: CASSFRDFYEQYF.

V gene TRBV7-2 combines with J gene TRBJ1-5; no clear D gene. From germline, CDR1 is SGHTA and CDR2 FQGNSA. Trimming stripped 5 bases from V and 2 bases from J, with 13 bases between. CDR3 length equals 15 residues. The CDR3: CASSPGSIRNQPQHF. In DNA, the CDR3 is TGTGCCAGCAGCCCCGGGAGTATACGCAATCAGCCCCAGCATTTT.

This chain joins TRBV27 and TRBJ1-5; 8 bases align to TRBD1. This CDR3 region has 14 residues. CDR1 MNHEY and CDR2 SMNVEV come from the germline V gene (reference sequence). The ends lost 6 bases at V and 5 bases at J; junction bases unmatched: 6. CDR3 in amino acids: CASSDNRGYQPQHF. The CDR3 nucleotides read TGTGCCAGCAGCGATAACAGGGGGTATCAGCCCCAGCATTTT.

This clonotype was recorded a few times. The chain employs TRBV6-2 or TRBV6-3 and TRBJ2-1; the match to TRBD1 covers 8 bases. The CDR3 consists of 16 residues. CDR1 and CDR2 (germline): MNHEY, SVGEGT. J lost 7 bases, V lost 4 bases, and 12 bases had no gene match. The CDR3 reads CASSSWTGTGGNEQFF. The DNA of the CDR3 is TGTGCCAGCAGTTCCTGGACCGGGACAGGCGGGAATGAGCAGTTCTTC.

The V call is TRBV6-5, the J call TRBJ2-7; D perhaps matches TRBD1 (8 bases). The germline gives CDR1 MNHEY, CDR2 SVGAGI. The CDR3 length is 15 residues. V lost 2 bases and J 5 bases, leaving 16 bases between the germline ends. CDR3 sequence (DNA): TGTGCCAGCAGTTACCGAGGACAGGGAGGGCACGAGCAGTACTTC. Amino acid sequence: CASSYRGQGGHEQYF.

The chain uses TRBV20-1 and TRBJ1-2; TRBD1 might be the D (6 bases). The V gene lost 3 bases and the J gene lost 7 bases, with 12 bases spanning the gap. The CDR3 length is 12 residues. Looked up from germline, CDR1 is DFQATT and CDR2 is SNEGSKA (reference sequence). The CDR3 bases are TGCAGTGCTAGCGGGGGCACTGGTGGCTACACCTTC. This translates into CSASGGTGGYTF.

This chain connects TRBV5-4 to TRBJ2-1; the match to TRBD2 covers 7 bases. V shed 4 bases and J 0 bases; nucleotides not matched to a gene: 7. This CDR3 spans 16 amino acids. Germline loops: CDR1 SGHNT, CDR2 YYREEE (reference sequence). The CDR3: CASSLGEGSSYNEQFF. In DNA form, the CDR3 reads TGTGCCAGCAGCCTCGGGGAGGGTAGCTCCTACAATGAGCAGTTCTTC.

This clonotype occurred a few times. This sequence joins TRBV12-3 or TRBV12-4 and TRBJ1-2; no clear D. CDR3 length equals 13 residues. Trimming left V 4 bases short and J 3 bases short, with 9 bases between. As DNA, the CDR3 is TGTGCCAGCAGTTCCGGACCCGACTATGGCTACACCTTC. This sequence encodes CASSSGPDYGYTF.

V gene TRBV27 combines with J gene TRBJ2-7; 9 nucleotides line up with TRBD2. This CDR3 has 15 residues. V lost 6 bases to trimming and J lost 5 bases; unmatched junction nucleotides: 11. From germline, CDR1 is MNHEY and CDR2 SMNVEV (reference sequence). CDR3 in amino acids: CASSPIAGVGDEQYF. The CDR3 DNA reads as TGTGCCAGCAGCCCTATAGCGGGAGTCGGGGACGAGCAGTACTTC.

This clonotype is a singleton in its sample. This chain uses TRBV7-2 with TRBJ2-7; 8 bases match TRBD1. CDR1 is SGHTA, CDR2 FQGNSA, per germline. The CDR3 is made up of 17 amino acids. Losses at the gene ends were 1 base for V and 9 bases for J; bases not matched to a gene: 17. The CDR3 coding sequence is TGTGCCAGCAGCTTAGTGTTTGTGCGGGCGGGACAGGACGGGCAGTACTTC. Amino acid sequence: CASSLVFVRAGQDGQYF.

V is TRBV10-3 and J is TRBJ1-5, with D uncertain. Germline assignment: CDR1 ENHRY and CDR2 SYGVKD. Deletions cut 2 bases from V and 4 bases from J, with 6 bases between. This CDR3 is built from 13 residues. The CDR3: CAISETDNQPQHF. Written as DNA, the CDR3 is TGTGCCATCAGTGAGACAGATAATCAGCCCCAGCATTTT.

In DNA form, the CDR3 reads TGTGCCAGCAACTCCTTCTTTGGCAATCAGCCCCAGCATTTT. Translated: CASNSFFGNQPQHF. The chain links TRBV6-2 or TRBV6-3 to TRBJ1-5; D remains ambiguous. V lost 7 bases, J lost 2 bases, and 12 bases lay in between. The CDR3 contains 14 residues. The germline V gene encodes CDR1 MNHEY and CDR2 SVGEGT.

The gene calls are TRBV7-6 and TRBJ2-7; D not resolved. The germline gives CDR1 SGHVS, CDR2 FNYEAQ. Between the trimmed V and J ends, which lost 1 base and 2 bases, there was a span of 6 bases. The CDR3 loop spans 13 amino acids. CDR3 coding DNA: TGTGCCAGCAGCTTAGAGTCTACCTACGAGCAGTACTTC. This encodes CASSLESTYEQYF.

At least ten counts were recorded for this clonotype. The rearrangement uses TRBV7-2 and TRBJ2-7, with 7 bases lining up with TRBD2. With 4 bases clipped from V and 4 bases from J, the junction kept 7 bases outside the gene matches. The V gene's germline CDR1 is SGHTA and CDR2 FQGNSA. The CDR3 has 14 amino acids. CDR3 bases: TGTGCCAGCAGCTCACCGGGACTACCTTACGAGCAGTACGTC. As protein: CASSSPGLPYEQYV.